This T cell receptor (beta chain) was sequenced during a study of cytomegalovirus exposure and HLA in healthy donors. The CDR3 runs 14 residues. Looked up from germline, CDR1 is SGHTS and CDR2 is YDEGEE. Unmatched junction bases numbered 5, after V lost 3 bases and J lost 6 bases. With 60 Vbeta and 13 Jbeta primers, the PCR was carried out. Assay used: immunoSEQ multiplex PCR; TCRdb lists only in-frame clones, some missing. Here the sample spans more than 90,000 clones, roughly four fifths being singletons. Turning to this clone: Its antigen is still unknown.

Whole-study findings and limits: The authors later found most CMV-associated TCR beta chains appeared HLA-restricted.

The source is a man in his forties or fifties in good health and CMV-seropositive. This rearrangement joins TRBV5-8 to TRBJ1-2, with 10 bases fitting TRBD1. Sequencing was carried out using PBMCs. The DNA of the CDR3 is TGTGCCAGCAGCTCAGCAGACAGGGGGCATGGCTACACCTTC. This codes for CASSSADRGHGYTF.